The present entry profiles one TCR beta chain with its context. Generated by immunoSEQ multiplex PCR, the TCRdb table keeps only in-frame clones and is missing some. In the table there are approximately 100,000 clones, 87% of which are singletons. The data belong to a study of cytomegalovirus exposure and HLA in healthy donors. Across the whole study: The roughly 120 validation repertoires used the same platform as the 650 to 850 first-cohort repertoires, a later analysis reported.

The ends lost 4 bases at V and 0 bases at J; junction bases unmatched: 6. CDR3 length equals 17 residues. Germline-derived CDR1 and CDR2 are MNHNS and SASEGT. The TCR originated in a woman aged 25 to 39 in good health and CMV-seronegative. The chain has TRBV6-1 and TRBJ1-1, with 12 bases lining up with TRBD1. Material for sequencing was PBMCs. The CDR3 sequence is CASSVWGQGALNTEAFF. In nucleotides, the CDR3 is TGTGCCAGCAGTGTTTGGGGACAGGGGGCGTTGAACACTGAAGCTTTCTTT.